This passage covers 31 T cell receptor beta chains from one sample sequenced in a study of OX40 agonist ivuxolimab in advanced cancers. Method: immunoSEQ multiplex PCR; TCRdb's copy keeps in-frame clones and lacks some. Among roughly 35,000 clones listed, roughly 82% were seen once. Sequenced here: CD4+ or CD8+ T cells sorted from blood, sampled in a trial of the OX40 agonist ivuxolimab. The receptors stem from an adult with an advanced solid tumor such as melanoma, head and neck, liver or kidney cancer.

This clone was recorded a few times. V and J are TRBV7-2 and TRBJ2-7; D not resolved. CDR3 length equals 14 residues. The germline gives CDR1 SGHTA, CDR2 FQGNSA. V shed 5 bases and J shed 3 bases, with 14 bases lying between them. DNA for the CDR3: TGTGCCAGCAGCCGGAGCATCAACTACTACGAGCAGTACTTC. This encodes CASSRSINYYEQYF.

The chain carries TRBV2 and TRBJ1-1; D not resolved. This CDR3 contains 14 residues. Germline loops: CDR1 SNHLY, CDR2 FYNNEI. V dropped 2 bases and J dropped 6 bases, with 13 bases sitting between them. CDR3 in DNA: TGTGCCAGCAGTGAAACGCGGAGTGGCGCTGAAGCTTTCTTT. As protein: CASSETRSGAEAFF.

The V call is TRBV5-1, the J call TRBJ2-3; D gene ambiguous. From germline, CDR1 is SGHRS and CDR2 YFSETQ. With 7 bases removed from V and 0 bases from J, the gap between germline ends came to 12 bases. This CDR3 spans 14 amino acids. CDR3 protein: CASRTGPSTDTQYF. CDR3 nucleotide sequence: TGCGCCAGCCGCACTGGGCCAAGCACAGATACGCAGTATTTT.

V is TRBV9 and J is TRBJ1-1; no definite D call. The CDR3 extends over 14 amino acids. V shed 3 bases and J shed 1 base, with 10 bases lying between them. Germline CDR1 reads SGDLS; CDR2 reads YYNGEE. The CDR3 DNA sequence: TGTGCCAGCAGCGAAATGGGCCCGAACACTGAAGCTTTCTTT. It translates to CASSEMGPNTEAFF.

This clone has more than one count but fewer than ten. The chain combines TRBV25-1 with TRBJ1-1, with a weak D call TRBD1 (5 bases). Trimming stripped 3 bases from V and 2 bases from J, with 7 bases between. Germline CDR1 reads MGHDK; CDR2 reads SYGVNS. The CDR3 length is 13 residues. CDR3 in DNA: TGTGCCAGCAGTGACGGGACTAACACTGAAGCTTTCTTT. Residues: CASSDGTNTEAFF. Together with reference TRBV25-1 and TRBJ1-1, the CDR3 gives the full variable domain: EADIYQTPRYLVIGTGKKITLECSQTMGHDKMYWYQQDPGMELHLIHYSYGVNSTEKGDLSSESTVSRIRTEHFPLTLESARPSHTSQYLCASSDGTNTEAFFGQGTRLTVV.

The V and J genes are TRBV27 and TRBJ2-7, with D hard to call. The CDR3 runs 15 residues. Deletions cut 6 bases from V and 0 bases from J, with 15 bases between. Germline CDR1 MNHEY, CDR2 SMNVEV (reference sequence). The CDR3 reads CASSINPHNSYEQYF. The CDR3 coding sequence is TGTGCCAGCAGCATTAACCCCCACAACTCCTACGAGCAGTACTTC.

The chain recombines TRBV11-2 with TRBJ1-1; D not certain. Per germline, CDR1 SGHAT and CDR2 FQNNGV. The CDR3 consists of 14 residues. V lost 4 bases and J 1 base, leaving 10 bases between the germline ends. In DNA form, the CDR3 reads TGTGCCAGCAGCTCCATCCGGGGGAACACTGAAGCTTTCTTT. It specifies CASSSIRGNTEAFF.

This clone was recorded once. V gene TRBV7-2 combines with J gene TRBJ2-2; D may correspond to TRBD1 or TRBD2 (5 bases each). The germline V and J ends were trimmed by 3 bases and 1 base, with 9 bases remaining between them. The CDR3 length is 15 residues. The germline CDR1 and CDR2 sequences are SGHTA and FQGNSA. DNA for the CDR3: TGTGCCAGCAGCTTGGGGACGGGGAACACCGGGGAGCTGTTTTTT. Amino acid sequence: CASSLGTGNTGELFF.

The J gene is TRBJ1-2, the V gene TRBV5-6; TRBD1 might be the D (5 bases). Per the germline V gene, CDR1 is SGHDT and CDR2 is YYEEEE. V was pared by 0 bases and J by 8 bases, with 8 bases between. This CDR3 has 12 residues. Here the CDR3 reads CASSLVGEGYTF. The CDR3, as DNA: TGTGCCAGCAGCTTGGTAGGGGAGGGCTACACCTTC.

The chain recombines TRBV11-2 with TRBJ2-7; no definite D call. The CDR3 extends over 14 amino acids. Germline loops: CDR1 SGHAT, CDR2 FQNNGV. The V end was cut by 2 bases, the J end by 1 base, with 9 bases between. CDR3 in DNA: TGTGCCAGCAGCTTACGCGAAGGGTCCTACGAGCAGTACTTC. It specifies CASSLREGSYEQYF.

The chain links TRBV6-5 to TRBJ2-7; 7 bases align to TRBD2. Looked up from germline, CDR1 is MNHEY and CDR2 is SVGAGI. Unmatched junction bases numbered 7, after V lost 0 bases and J lost 2 bases. This CDR3 contains 16 residues. CDR3: CASSYSGGSEAYEQYF. As DNA, the CDR3 is TGTGCCAGCAGTTACTCTGGCGGGAGCGAGGCCTACGAGCAGTACTTC.

This chain connects TRBV7-2 to TRBJ2-2; D unclear. Germline V gene lookup returns CDR1 SGHTA and CDR2 FQGNSA. This CDR3 has 15 residues. Trimming shortened V by 5 bases and J by 0 bases, and 10 bases separated the two germline ends. CDR3 sequence (DNA): TGTGCCAGCAGCGTCAAGAGGACGAACACCGGGGAGCTGTTTTTT. Residues: CASSVKRTNTGELFF.

This chain uses TRBV6-6 with TRBJ2-2, with 8 bases that match TRBD1. This CDR3 spans 15 amino acids. V was pared by 5 bases and J by 6 bases, with 8 bases of the junction left unmatched. From germline, CDR1 is MNHNY and CDR2 SVGAGI (reference sequence). The CDR3 nucleotides are TGTGCCAGCAGTCGGGACAGGCGTGAGTCCGGGGAGCTGTTTTTT. Translating it yields CASSRDRRESGELFF.

The rearrangement uses TRBV10-3 and TRBJ1-3, with no clear D. Germline loops: CDR1 ENHRY, CDR2 SYGVKD. The CDR3 contains 13 residues. The V gene lost 6 bases and the J gene lost 5 bases, with 11 bases spanning the gap. Here the CDR3 DNA reads TGTGCCATCAGCCGGACTACAAGAAACACCATATATTTT. Amino acid sequence: CAISRTTRNTIYF.

The genes are TRBV4-2 and TRBJ2-5, with 9 bases that match TRBD1. The CDR3 loop spans 18 amino acids. Germline-derived CDR1 and CDR2 are LGHNA and YNFKEQ. The V gene end was trimmed by 0 bases and the J gene end by 1 base; junction bases not matched to a gene: 9. CDR3 sequence (DNA): TGTGCCAGCAGCCAAGATCTCGATCCGGGACAGGGCCAAGAGACCCAGTACTTC. It codes for CASSQDLDPGQGQETQYF.

V gene TRBV11-2 combines with J gene TRBJ2-7; no firm D call. The CDR3 consists of 15 residues. The V gene lost 1 base and the J gene lost 4 bases, with 14 bases spanning the gap. The germline CDR1 and CDR2 sequences are SGHAT and FQNNGV. In DNA, the CDR3 is TGTGCCAGCAGCTTAGGAATTGGCTGGTGGTACGAGCAGTACTTC. It specifies CASSLGIGWWYEQYF.

The chain employs TRBV5-1 and TRBJ1-2; the D gene is possibly TRBD1 (6 bases). The V and J ends lost 4 bases and 0 bases respectively, with 16 bases between them. The CDR3 length is 16 residues. Looked up from germline, CDR1 is SGHRS and CDR2 is YFSETQ. CDR3 sequence: CASSTGQTLANYGYTF. The CDR3 nucleotides read TGCGCCAGCAGCACCGGACAGACTTTAGCTAACTATGGCTACACCTTC.

The chain recombines TRBV7-2 with TRBJ1-1, with D hard to call. The CDR3 runs to 11 residues. Germline V lookup: CDR1 SGHTA, CDR2 FQGNSA. V lost 1 base, J lost 10 bases, and 7 bases lay in between. The CDR3 DNA follows: TGTGCCAGCAGCTTAGATGTGGGAGCTTTCTTT. It codes for CASSLDVGAFF.

V gene TRBV11-3 combines with J gene TRBJ2-1; 10 positions match TRBD2. Germline V gives CDR1 SGHNT, CDR2 YENEEA. V was clipped by 1 base and J by 9 bases; unmatched bases: 3. There are 14 residues in the CDR3. Written as DNA, the CDR3 is TGTGCCAGCAGCTTAGCGATAGCGGGGGGTGAGCAGTTCTTC. Translation gives CASSLAIAGGEQFF. The variable domain in full, with the rest retrieved from reference TRBV11-3 and TRBJ2-1, is EAGVVQSPRYKIIEKKQPVAFWCNPISGHNTLYWYLQNLGQGPELLIRYENEEAVDDSQLPKDRFSAERLKGVDSTLKIQPAELGDSAVYLCASSLAIAGGEQFFGPGTRLTVL.

The rearrangement joins TRBV11-2 to TRBJ1-1; weak D call: TRBD1 (5 bases). V lost 3 bases to trimming and J lost 3 bases, with 8 bases between them. The CDR3 is made up of 13 amino acids. Germline lookup yields CDR1 SGHAT and CDR2 FQNNGV. The CDR3 spells CASSFTGDTEAFF. The CDR3 coding sequence is TGTGCCAGCAGCTTCACAGGAGACACTGAAGCTTTCTTT.

This clone has just one count. The V gene is TRBV6-5, the J gene TRBJ1-1; D is possibly TRBD1 (5 bases). The CDR3 covers 12 residues. Trimming left V 8 bases short and J 4 bases short, with 11 bases between. Germline V gene data show CDR1 as MNHEY and CDR2 as SVGAGI. CDR3 bases: TGTGCCAGCCTAGACAGAACCACTGAAGCTTTCTTT. Protein: CASLDRTTEAFF.

The table lists this clone with a count of one. This chain joins TRBV4-1 and TRBJ2-5; D is tentatively TRBD1 or TRBD2 (7 bases each). This CDR3 comprises 17 residues. V shed 1 base and J shed 2 bases, with 17 bases lying between them. Per the germline V gene, CDR1 is MGHRA and CDR2 is YSYEKL. CDR3 amino acids: CASSQVGGTAIQETQYF. The CDR3 DNA reads as TGCGCCAGCAGCCAAGTCGGGGGGACAGCGATACAAGAGACCCAGTACTTC.

The CDR3: CASSQTSGGATGYEQFF. For the CDR3, the DNA is TGCGCCAGCAGCCAGACTAGCGGGGGGGCCACCGGCTATGAGCAGTTCTTC. The chain joins TRBV4-1 to TRBJ2-1, with 14 bases lining up with TRBD2. V lost 3 bases to trimming and J lost 8 bases; unmatched junction nucleotides: 9. CDR3 length: 17 residues. CDR1 and CDR2 from the germline V gene are MGHRA and YSYEKL.

This clone came up once. The CDR3 here is CASSFGDRGTDTQYF. CDR3 coding DNA: TGCGCCAGCAGCTTTGGGGACAGGGGCACAGATACGCAGTATTTT. V is TRBV5-1 and J is TRBJ2-3; TRBD1 matches at 9 bases. The trim removed 2 bases at V and 1 base at J, leaving 2 bases unmatched. This CDR3 is 15 amino acids long. Germline V gives CDR1 SGHRS, CDR2 YFSETQ.

The chain links TRBV5-1 to TRBJ2-2; D remains unclear. Germline V lookup: CDR1 SGHRS, CDR2 YFSETQ. The CDR3 is 15 residues long. The germline V and J ends were trimmed by 0 bases and 0 bases, with 6 bases remaining between them. The CDR3 loop reads CASSLAVSNTGELFF. DNA of the CDR3: TGCGCCAGCAGCTTGGCCGTATCGAACACCGGGGAGCTGTTTTTT.

The chain couples TRBV6-5 to TRBJ1-2, with 7 bases lining up with TRBD1. V shed 5 bases, J shed 8 bases, and the junction held 2 bases outside the gene matches. CDR3 length equals 11 residues. The germline gives CDR1 MNHEY, CDR2 SVGAGI. The CDR3 coding sequence is TGTGCCAGCAGTGAAGGGGGCGGCTACACCTTC. This codes for CASSEGGGYTF.

The chain combines TRBV6-1 with TRBJ2-5, with 10 bases that match TRBD1. Per germline, CDR1 MNHNS and CDR2 SASEGT. V shed 4 bases, J shed 5 bases, and the junction held 7 bases outside the gene matches. CDR3 length: 15 amino acids. The CDR3 is CASSARTGGSETQYF. The CDR3 DNA reads TGTGCCAGCAGTGCCCGGACAGGGGGGAGCGAGACCCAGTACTTC.

This clone was seen only once. The chain couples TRBV2 to TRBJ2-1; 9 nucleotides line up with TRBD2. Germline-derived CDR1 and CDR2 are SNHLY and FYNNEI. With 11 bases clipped from V and 4 bases from J, the junction kept 18 bases outside the gene matches. The CDR3 is 17 residues long. This CDR3 is CACQGAGGTLTYNEQFF. In DNA, the CDR3 is TGTGCCTGCCAGGGAGCGGGGGGTACATTAACTTACAATGAGCAGTTCTTC.

The chain has TRBV2 and TRBJ1-2; TRBD1 might be the D (6 bases). The ends were cut back, 5 bases at V and 0 bases at J, with 13 bases in the middle. The CDR3 has 15 residues. The germline V gene encodes CDR1 SNHLY and CDR2 FYNNEI. The CDR3 sequence: CASSRLQGSNYGYTF. In DNA, the CDR3 is TGTGCCAGCAGTCGTTTACAGGGATCTAACTATGGCTACACCTTC.

This clone was recorded only once. The chain employs TRBV7-2 and TRBJ1-2; D may be TRBD1 (5 bases). The CDR3 runs to 13 residues. The V gene's germline CDR1 is SGHTA and CDR2 FQGNSA. Trimming shortened V by 1 base and J by 3 bases, and 6 bases separated the two germline ends. The CDR3 DNA sequence: TGTGCCAGCAGCTTAGGGACACACTATGGCTACACCTTC. As protein: CASSLGTHYGYTF.

The J gene is TRBJ2-1, the V gene TRBV9, with D uncertain. Germline lookup yields CDR1 SGDLS and CDR2 YYNGEE. V was trimmed by 0 bases and J by 2 bases, leaving 9 bases between them. The length of the CDR3 is 15 residues. The DNA for the CDR3 is TGTGCCAGCAGCGTAGAGGCGTTAACCTACAATGAGCAGTTCTTC. Amino acid sequence: CASSVEALTYNEQFF.